Reported below is one TCR beta chain. Germline V gene sequence: CDR1 SEHNR, CDR2 FQNEAQ (reference sequence). V dropped 4 bases and J dropped 3 bases, with 15 bases sitting between them. CDR3 length equals 16 residues. Profiled with immunoSEQ multiplex PCR; TCRdb holds only in-frame clones, not every one. The repertoire has around 70,000 clones, about 94% of them found once; the top ten carry 1.5% to 2%. These data are taken from a study of T cell changes during pregnancy in multiple sclerosis. This clonotype was obtained from a female donor in good health, enrolled as a control in a pregnancy study. Sequenced here: peripheral blood, sampled in the first trimester of pregnancy. This chain joins TRBV7-9 and TRBJ1-4; no firm D call. CDR3 residues: CASSSRELSSNEKLFF. As DNA, the CDR3 is TGTGCCAGCAGCTCTCGGGAACTCTCCTCTAATGAAAAACTGTTTTTT.